These 21 T cell receptor beta chains were sequenced from one sample in a study of shared clonotypes between healthy human individuals. Method: immunoSEQ multiplex PCR; TCRdb's copy keeps in-frame clones and lacks some. The sample carries 2.5 million or so clones, around nine tenths recorded once. The sample was naive CD4+ T cells sorted from blood. Specified subset: CD45RA+ positively selected. Every receptor here comes from a man aged 18 to 35 in good health.

The V gene is TRBV2, the J gene TRBJ2-2, with D possibly TRBD1 on 6 matching bases. Germline V gene sequence: CDR1 SNHLY, CDR2 FYNNEI. V was clipped by 8 bases and J by 0 bases, with 13 bases between them. The CDR3 runs to 15 residues. The CDR3 nucleotides are TGTGCCAGCTACCAACAGGGTACGAACACCGGGGAGCTGTTTTTT. It is translated as CASYQQGTNTGELFF.

The chain joins TRBV5-8 to TRBJ1-4; D unclear. CDR3 size: 15 residues. CDR1 is SGHTS, CDR2 YDEGEE, per germline. The V gene lost 1 base and the J gene lost 7 bases, with 14 bases spanning the gap. The DNA for the CDR3 is TGTGCCAGCAGCTTGTTCACGGGCCTTCGTGAAAAACTGTTTTTT. Protein: CASSLFTGLREKLFF.

This chain connects TRBV27 to TRBJ2-3; D is possibly TRBD1 (5 bases). The CDR3 spans 15 residues. CDR1 is MNHEY, CDR2 SMNVEV, per germline (reference sequence). V lost 6 bases, J lost 7 bases, and 20 bases lay in between. The CDR3 sequence: CASSGGAALSYTQYF. As DNA, the CDR3 is TGTGCCAGCAGCGGTGGGGCTGCACTTAGCTATACGCAGTATTTT.

Of note for this clone: A junction boundary mismatches the germline segment, possibly from a read error. This sequence joins TRBV19 and TRBJ1-2; D remains unclear. Germline CDR1 LNHDA, CDR2 SQIVND (reference sequence). The CDR3 extends over 14 amino acids. This CDR3 is CASSIGTELAGCTF. Here the CDR3 DNA reads TGTGCCAGTAGTATAGGGACGGAGCTCGCCGGCTGCACCTTC.

This sequence joins TRBV5-1 and TRBJ1-2, with a weak D call TRBD1 (6 bases). Germline assignment: CDR1 SGHRS and CDR2 YFSETQ. This CDR3 is 14 amino acids long. V lost 0 bases, J lost 4 bases, and 10 bases lay in between. The CDR3 nucleotides read TGCGCCAGCAGCTTGGAACAGGGCCCCTATGGCTACACCTTC. Translation gives CASSLEQGPYGYTF. Based on the CDR3 plus reference TRBV5-1 and TRBJ1-2, the full variable domain is KAGVTQTPRYLIKTRGQQVTLSCSPISGHRSVSWYQQTPGQGLQFLFEYFSETQRNKGNFPGRFSGRQFSNSRSEMNVSTLELGDSALYLCASSLEQGPYGYTFGSGTRLTVV.

The V gene is TRBV11-2, the J gene TRBJ2-1; D gene unclear. The CDR3 is 16 amino acids. The V gene's germline CDR1 is SGHAT and CDR2 FQNNGV. Trimming cost V 5 bases and J 0 bases, with 14 bases left between them. DNA of the CDR3: TGTGCCAGCAGCCCAGTAGGAACAATCTCCTACAATGAGCAGTTCTTC. Encoded protein: CASSPVGTISYNEQFF.

The chain couples TRBV4-1 to TRBJ1-2; 10 bases align to TRBD1. The CDR3 covers 15 residues. From germline, CDR1 is MGHRA and CDR2 YSYEKL. Unmatched junction bases numbered 4, after V lost 0 bases and J lost 6 bases. CDR3 amino acids: CASSQEGQGWNGYTF. CDR3 coding DNA: TGCGCCAGCAGCCAAGAGGGACAGGGGTGGAATGGCTACACCTTC.

This clone was detected only once. This sequence joins TRBV6-1 and TRBJ2-2; 7 positions agree with TRBD1. The junction had 5 bases not matched to a gene; V was cut back by 1 base and J by 0 bases. Germline CDR1 is MNHNS and CDR2 is SASEGT. The CDR3 is 17 residues long. CDR3 region: CASSEGWDSPNTGELFF. CDR3 in DNA: TGTGCCAGCAGTGAAGGCTGGGACAGCCCGAACACCGGGGAGCTGTTTTTT.

The chain couples TRBV28 to TRBJ1-2; TRBD1 might be the D (5 bases). The CDR3 contains 14 residues. V lost 2 bases to trimming and J lost 9 bases, with 16 bases between them. Germline V gene data show CDR1 as MDHEN and CDR2 as SYDVKM. CDR3 in DNA: TGTGCCAGCAGTTTAAGCCAGGGCCTTATCAGCTACACCTTC. Translated, it gives CASSLSQGLISYTF.

This clone has a single count. The chain has TRBV15 and TRBJ1-2; D is uncertain. Trimming took 0 bases from V and 4 from J, leaving 12 bases between them. This CDR3 is built from 15 residues. Germline-derived CDR1 and CDR2 are LNHNV and YYDKDF (reference sequence). The CDR3 protein is CATSRDFGQRYGYTF. CDR3 DNA sequence: TGTGCCACCAGCAGAGATTTTGGCCAACGCTATGGCTACACCTTC.

On this clone itself: Other DNA sequences in this sample translate to the same CDR3. The V gene is TRBV6-5, the J gene TRBJ2-7, with TRBD1 matching 12 bases. Unmatched junction bases numbered 3, after V lost 2 bases and J lost 4 bases. CDR1 MNHEY and CDR2 SVGAGI come from the germline V gene. The CDR3 spans 15 residues. CDR3 protein: CASSYRDRGLYEQYF. The DNA of the CDR3 is TGTGCCAGCAGTTACCGGGACAGGGGGCTATACGAGCAGTACTTC.

The chain recombines TRBV27 with TRBJ2-5; possibly TRBD2 for D (5 bases). The J call is doubtful: the DNA matches TRBJ2-7 better. This CDR3 contains 13 residues. CDR1 MNHEY and CDR2 SMNVEV come from the germline V gene (reference sequence). The CDR3 sequence is CASSFRTPNEQYF. The CDR3 region has the DNA TGTGCCAGCAGTTTCCGGACTCCTAACGAGCAGTACTTC.

This chain uses TRBV6-5 with TRBJ1-1; 7 nucleotides align to TRBD1. The CDR3 is made up of 14 amino acids. Germline CDR1 and CDR2: MNHEY and SVGAGI. The V gene end was trimmed by 4 bases and the J gene end by 5 bases; junction bases not matched to a gene: 7. The CDR3 protein is CASSFTQGGTEAFF. The DNA of the CDR3 is TGTGCCAGCAGTTTCACCCAGGGGGGTACTGAAGCTTTCTTT.

Notes on this clone: Other DNA sequences in the same sample also yield this CDR3. The CDR3 sequence: CATSRDRGAYGYTF. The CDR3 DNA reads as TGTGCCACCAGCAGAGACCGGGGGGCCTATGGCTACACCTTC. This chain joins TRBV15 and TRBJ1-2; tentative D call: TRBD1 (6 bases). The CDR3 is made up of 14 amino acids. Germline V gene sequence: CDR1 LNHNV, CDR2 YYDKDF (reference sequence). The ends were cut back, 0 bases at V and 4 bases at J, with 9 bases in the middle.

The chain couples TRBV7-9 to TRBJ1-4; tentative D call: TRBD1 (5 bases). CDR3 length equals 16 residues. Germline V CDR1 and CDR2: SEHNR, FQNEAQ (reference sequence). Trimming cost V 1 base and J 4 bases, with 13 bases left between them. The CDR3 spells CASSLEVRGRNEKLFF. As DNA, the CDR3 is TGTGCCAGCAGCTTAGAGGTTAGGGGACGTAATGAAAAACTGTTTTTT.

The chain combines TRBV7-9 with TRBJ1-2; a possible D gene is TRBD1 (5 bases). This CDR3 is 15 amino acids long. The germline V and J ends were trimmed by 6 bases and 1 base, with 15 bases remaining between them. CDR1 and CDR2 (germline): SEHNR, FQNEAQ (reference sequence). The CDR3 region is CASSPLGTSNYGYTF. CDR3 DNA sequence: TGTGCCAGCAGTCCTTTAGGGACGAGTAACTATGGCTACACCTTC.

The chain uses TRBV5-1 and TRBJ2-3; TRBD2 agrees at 9 bases. With V trimmed by 1 base and J by 0 bases, 3 bases remained unmatched. Germline-derived CDR1 and CDR2 are SGHRS and YFSETQ. There are 16 residues in the CDR3. This chain's CDR3 is CASSLYTSGSTDTQYF. In DNA form, the CDR3 reads TGCGCCAGCAGCTTGTATACTAGCGGGAGCACAGATACGCAGTATTTT. Combining the CDR3 with reference TRBV5-1 and TRBJ2-3 gives the whole variable domain KAGVTQTPRYLIKTRGQQVTLSCSPISGHRSVSWYQQTPGQGLQFLFEYFSETQRNKGNFPGRFSGRQFSNSRSEMNVSTLELGDSALYLCASSLYTSGSTDTQYFGPGTRLTVL.

This clone has just one count. The chain uses TRBV6-1 and TRBJ2-7; D unclear. Trimming cost V 2 bases and J 6 bases, with 11 bases left between them. CDR3 length: 13 amino acids. The germline V gene encodes CDR1 MNHNS and CDR2 SASEGT. The CDR3 region is CASSEIRAIEQYF. CDR3 DNA sequence: TGTGCCAGCAGTGAAATTAGGGCGATCGAGCAGTACTTC.

This chain links TRBV6-5 with TRBJ2-2; maybe TRBD2 (5 bases). This CDR3 has 15 amino acids. From germline, CDR1 is MNHEY and CDR2 SVGAGI. V gave up 4 bases and J gave up 4 bases, with 13 bases separating them. CDR3 amino acids: CASSSWGEGTGELFF. The CDR3 region has the DNA TGTGCCAGCAGTTCGTGGGGAGAGGGCACCGGGGAGCTGTTTTTT.

The chain couples TRBV5-1 to TRBJ2-5; 8 positions match TRBD1. With 1 base clipped from V and 4 bases from J, the junction kept 3 bases outside the gene matches. The CDR3 is 14 amino acids. The germline V gene encodes CDR1 SGHRS and CDR2 YFSETQ. CDR3 residues: CASSLNGQGETQYF. In DNA form, the CDR3 reads TGCGCCAGCAGCTTGAACGGACAGGGAGAGACCCAGTACTTC.

The chain joins TRBV5-1 to TRBJ1-2; maybe TRBD1 (5 bases). CDR3 length: 15 residues. Germline CDR1 and CDR2: SGHRS and YFSETQ. Between the trimmed V and J ends, which lost 5 bases and 5 bases, there was a span of 19 bases. The CDR3 nucleotides are TGCGCCAGCAGTCCAGGACACCCTTCAGAATATGGCTACACCTTC. This codes for CASSPGHPSEYGYTF.